This is a list of T cell receptor beta chains from one sample in a study of shared clonotypes between healthy human individuals. The protocol was immunoSEQ multiplex PCR, while the TCRdb copy is restricted to in-frame clones and leaves out a portion. The table has about 2.1 million clones, just over 90% seen once. The sample consisted of naive CD8+ T cells from PBMCs. The receptors here all came from a man aged 18 to 30 in good health. Some clones in this sample may be carry-over from other donors' samples. The CDR3 runs from the conserved cysteine through the conserved F or W. A D gene is named only where the DNA matches it firmly. Some rows mark clone size as missing; the rest say once, few, many or name a class of expanded clone.

>15|TRBD1|TRBJ2-2|.|TRBV28
TGTGCCAGCAGACCCCAGGGGGCGCGAACCGGGGAGCTGTTTTTT
CASRPQGARTGELFF
>16|TRBD1|TRBJ2-7|.|TRBV11-2
TGTGCCAGCAGCCCCCGGGACAGGGGAATTCTCTACGAGCAGTACTTC
CASSPRDRGILYEQYF
>16|.|TRBJ2-7|.|TRBV4-3
TGCGCCAGCAGCCAAGAATTCGCGGGTTGGTCCTACGAGCAGTACTTC
CASSQEFAGWSYEQYF
>14|.|TRBJ2-3|once|TRBV6-5
TGTGCCAGCAACCCTGGACTGCCCACAGATACGCAGTATTTT
CASNPGLPTDTQYF
>14|.|TRBJ2-7|.|TRBV9
TGTGCCAGCAGCGCGGGCGGGACATCCTACGAGCAGTACTTC
CASSAGGTSYEQYF
>15|.|TRBJ1-2|.|TRBV15
TGTGCCACCAGCATCCAAGAGGGGGGGCGCGATGGCTACACCTTC
CATSIQEGGRDGYTF
>15|.|TRBJ2-1|.|TRBV27
TGTGCCAGCAGTTTCGGACACCCTTCCTACAATGAGCAGTTCTTC
CASSFGHPSYNEQFF
>13|.|TRBJ2-7|.|TRBV19
TGTGCCAGTAGCGGGACCGGGGGCCACGAGCAGTACTTC
CASSGTGGHEQYF
>15|TRBD1|TRBJ2-7|.|TRBV9
TGTGCCAGCAGCCCACGGGGACAGGGTATTGACGAGCAGTACTTC
CASSPRGQGIDEQYF
>15|TRBD1|TRBJ1-2|.|TRBV7-9
TGTGCCAGCAGCTTTGTACAGGGGGCGAACTATGGCTACACCTTC
CASSFVQGANYGYTF
>15|TRBD1|TRBJ1-5|.|TRBV28
TGTGCCAGCAGTTTCCAGGGGGCAGGAAATCAGCCCCAGCATTTT
CASSFQGAGNQPQHF
>18|.|TRBJ2-6|.|TRBV21-1
TGTGCCAGCAGGTCAAGACAGGGGCCCTTAACTGGGGCCAACGTCCTGACTTTC
CASRSRQGPLTGANVLTF
>12|.|TRBJ2-1|.|TRBV28
TGTGCCAGCAGCTGGACCTACAATGAGCAGTTCTTC
CASSWTYNEQFF
>13|.|TRBJ2-5|.|TRBV4-1
TGCGCCAGCAGCCAAGATCCGGAGGAGACCCAGTACTTC
CASSQDPEETQYF
>14|.|TRBJ1-1|.|TRBV7-7
TGTGCCAGCAGCTTATCTGGGGAGGGTACTGAAGCTTTCTTT
CASSLSGEGTEAFF
>20|.|TRBJ1-5|.|TRBV5-4
TGTGCCAGCAGCCCACCACGGTGGAGGGGAGTTCCCAGTAGCAATCAGCCCCAGCATTTT
CASSPPRWRGVPSSNQPQHF
>14|TRBD1|TRBJ1-1|.|TRBV28
TGTGCCAGCAGTTTGGGACAGGGAAACACTGAAGCTTTCTTT
CASSLGQGNTEAFF
>14|.|TRBJ2-7|.|TRBV11-2
TGTGCCAGCAGCCTCGGGACCCCAAACCACGAGCAGTACTTC
CASSLGTPNHEQYF
>14|TRBD1|TRBJ1-4|.|TRBV13
TGTGCCAGCAGGCCGACAGGGTCGAGTGAAAAACTGTTTTTT
CASRPTGSSEKLFF
>15|TRBD1|TRBJ2-3|.|TRBV9
TGTGCCAGCAGCGTCGCCGGGACAGCGACAGATACGCAGTATTTT
CASSVAGTATDTQYF
>16|.|TRBJ2-7|.|TRBV10-3
TGTGCCATCAGTGAGTCTCTAAATCTAGCATCCTACGAGCAGTACTTC
CAISESLNLASYEQYF
>14|.|TRBJ1-1|.|TRBV19
TGTGCCAGTAGTATACTGGTACAGAGCACTGAAGCTTTCTTT
CASSILVQSTEAFF
>13|.|TRBJ2-3|.|TRBV27
TGTGCCAGCACCGGGCACGGTCTAGCTACGCAGTATTTT
CASTGHGLATQYF
>15|.|TRBJ2-5|once|TRBV27
TGTGCCAGCGGTGCCGTAACCGGAGGGATGGAGACCCAGTACTTC
CASGAVTGGMETQYF
>16|TRBD1|TRBJ1-5|.|TRBV2
TGTGCCAGCATTCAAAACCCGGGACAGGGGATTCGGCCCCAGCATTTT
CASIQNPGQGIRPQHF
>13|.|TRBJ2-7|.|TRBV27
TGTGCCAGCAGTTCGGACACGGCCTACGAGCAGTACTTC
CASSSDTAYEQYF
>13|.|TRBJ2-1|.|TRBV5-1
TGCGCCAGCAGCGTGACAGGAAACAATGAGCAGTTCTTC
CASSVTGNNEQFF